What follows describes a single T cell receptor (beta chain). Germline V gives CDR1 SNHLY, CDR2 FYNNEI. This CDR3 spans 13 amino acids. Between the trimmed V and J ends, which lost 5 bases and 4 bases, there was a span of 9 bases. The entry originates in a study of identifying expanded T cells in peripheral blood. Profiling relied on immunoSEQ multiplex PCR, and the TCRdb table lists in-frame clones only, not all of them. The data show roughly 100,000 clones, with 88% seen just once and roughly 13% held by the top ten. This chain uses TRBV2 with TRBJ1-5; no reliable D call. The receptor comes from a person aged 18 to 70 in good health. The sample consisted of blood. Written as DNA, the CDR3 is TGTGCCAGCAGTTCCACGGAAAATCAGCCCCAGCATTTT. Translated, it gives CASSSTENQPQHF.